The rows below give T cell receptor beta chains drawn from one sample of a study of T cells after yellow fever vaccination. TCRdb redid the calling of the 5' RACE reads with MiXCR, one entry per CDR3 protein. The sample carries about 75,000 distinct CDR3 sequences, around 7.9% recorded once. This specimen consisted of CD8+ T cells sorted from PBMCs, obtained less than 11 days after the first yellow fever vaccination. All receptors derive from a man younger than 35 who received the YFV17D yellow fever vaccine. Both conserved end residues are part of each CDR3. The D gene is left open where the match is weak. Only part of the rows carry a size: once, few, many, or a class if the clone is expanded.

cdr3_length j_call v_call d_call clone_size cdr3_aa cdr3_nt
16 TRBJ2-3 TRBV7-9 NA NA CASSPRGFSDTDTQYF TGTGCCAGCAGCCCCCGCGGTTTTAGCGACACAGATACGCAGTATTTT
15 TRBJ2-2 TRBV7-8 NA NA CASSSSETRTGELFF TGTGCCAGCAGCTCCAGCGAGACTAGGACCGGGGAGCTGTTTTTT
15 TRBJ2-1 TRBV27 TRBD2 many CASSSGTSGGGEQFF TGTGCCAGCAGTTCGGGGACTAGCGGGGGCGGGGAGCAGTTCTTC
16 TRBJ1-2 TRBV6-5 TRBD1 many CASSYYQTGGSGGYTF TGTGCCAGCAGTTACTACCAGACAGGGGGCTCTGGTGGCTACACCTTC
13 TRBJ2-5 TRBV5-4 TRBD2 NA CASSGLEDETQYF TGTGCCAGCAGCGGACTAGAGGATGAGACCCAGTACTTC
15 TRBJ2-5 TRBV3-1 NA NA CASSQEKESQETQYF TGTGCCAGCAGCCAAGAAAAAGAGTCCCAAGAGACCCAGTACTTC
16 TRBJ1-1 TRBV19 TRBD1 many CASSFSGTALNTEAFF TGTGCCAGTAGTTTTTCCGGGACAGCTCTTAACACTGAAGCTTTCTTT
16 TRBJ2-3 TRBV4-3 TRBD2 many CASSQDGAGGTDTQYF TGCGCCAGCAGCCAAGATGGAGCGGGGGGCACAGATACGCAGTATTTT
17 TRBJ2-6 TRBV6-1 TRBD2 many CASNPLAGGARANVLTF TGTGCCAGCAATCCACTAGCGGGGGGCGCCCGGGCCAACGTCCTGACTTTC
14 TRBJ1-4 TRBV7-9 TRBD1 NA CASSITGGGEKLFF TGTGCCAGCAGCATAACAGGGGGCGGAGAAAAACTGTTTTTT